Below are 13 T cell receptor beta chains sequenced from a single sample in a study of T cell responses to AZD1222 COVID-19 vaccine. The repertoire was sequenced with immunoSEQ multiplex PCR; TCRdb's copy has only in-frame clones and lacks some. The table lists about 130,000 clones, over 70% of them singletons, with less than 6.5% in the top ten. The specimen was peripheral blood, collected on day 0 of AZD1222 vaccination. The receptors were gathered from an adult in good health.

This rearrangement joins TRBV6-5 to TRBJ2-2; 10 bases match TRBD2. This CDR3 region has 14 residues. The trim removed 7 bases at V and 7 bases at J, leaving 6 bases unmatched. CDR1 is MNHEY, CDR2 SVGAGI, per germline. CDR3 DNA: TGTGCCAGCAATCTAGCGGGAGTTGTCGGGGAGCTGTTTTTT. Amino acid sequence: CASNLAGVVGELFF.

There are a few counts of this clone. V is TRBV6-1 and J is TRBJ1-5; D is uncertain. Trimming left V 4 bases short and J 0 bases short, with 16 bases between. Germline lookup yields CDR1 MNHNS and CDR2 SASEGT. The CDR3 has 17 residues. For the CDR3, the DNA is TGTGCCAGCAGTGGAAACCTTCGGGGTTTTAGCAATCAGCCCCAGCATTTT. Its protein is CASSGNLRGFSNQPQHF.

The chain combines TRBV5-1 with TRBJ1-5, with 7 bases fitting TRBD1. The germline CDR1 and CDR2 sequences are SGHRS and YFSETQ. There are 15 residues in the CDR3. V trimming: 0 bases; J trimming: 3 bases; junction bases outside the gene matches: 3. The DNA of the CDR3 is TGCGCCAGCAGCTTGGAGGGGGCGTACAATCAGCCCCAGCATTTT. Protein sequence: CASSLEGAYNQPQHF.

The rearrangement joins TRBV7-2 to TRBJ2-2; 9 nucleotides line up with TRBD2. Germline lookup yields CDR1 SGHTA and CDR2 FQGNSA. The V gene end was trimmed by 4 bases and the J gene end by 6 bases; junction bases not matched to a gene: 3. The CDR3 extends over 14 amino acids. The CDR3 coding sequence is TGTGCCAGCAGCTCTAGCGGGAAGGCCGGGGAGCTGTTTTTT. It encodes CASSSSGKAGELFF.

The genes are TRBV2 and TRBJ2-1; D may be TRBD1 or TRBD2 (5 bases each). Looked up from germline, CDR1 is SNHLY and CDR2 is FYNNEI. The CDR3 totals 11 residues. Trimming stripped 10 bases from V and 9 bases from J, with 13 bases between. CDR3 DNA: TGTGCCACTACGAGGGGTACTGAGCAGTTCTTC. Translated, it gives CATTRGTEQFF.

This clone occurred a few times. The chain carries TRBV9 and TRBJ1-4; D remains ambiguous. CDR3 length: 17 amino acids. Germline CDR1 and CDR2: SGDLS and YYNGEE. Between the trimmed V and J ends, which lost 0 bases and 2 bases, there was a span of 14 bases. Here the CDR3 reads CASSVGIGRWTNEKLFF. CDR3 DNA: TGTGCCAGCAGCGTAGGAATAGGGAGGTGGACTAATGAAAAACTGTTTTTT.

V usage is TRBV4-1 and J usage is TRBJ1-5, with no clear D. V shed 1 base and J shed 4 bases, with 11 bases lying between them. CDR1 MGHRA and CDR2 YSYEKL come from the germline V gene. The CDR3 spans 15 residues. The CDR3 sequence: CASSQGYTMNQPQHF. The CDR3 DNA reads TGCGCCAGCAGCCAAGGATATACCATGAATCAGCCCCAGCATTTT.

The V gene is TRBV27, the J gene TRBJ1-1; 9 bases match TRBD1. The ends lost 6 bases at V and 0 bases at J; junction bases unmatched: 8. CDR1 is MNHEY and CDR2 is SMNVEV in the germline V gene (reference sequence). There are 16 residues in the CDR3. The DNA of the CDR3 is TGTGCCAGCAGCCCTGACAGGGGGAATATGAACACTGAAGCTTTCTTT. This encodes CASSPDRGNMNTEAFF.

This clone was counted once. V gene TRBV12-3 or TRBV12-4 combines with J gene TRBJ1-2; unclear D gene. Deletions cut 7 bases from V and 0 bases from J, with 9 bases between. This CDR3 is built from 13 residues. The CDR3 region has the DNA TGTGCCAGCAAACCCAACTCTAACTATGGCTACACCTTC. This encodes CASKPNSNYGYTF.

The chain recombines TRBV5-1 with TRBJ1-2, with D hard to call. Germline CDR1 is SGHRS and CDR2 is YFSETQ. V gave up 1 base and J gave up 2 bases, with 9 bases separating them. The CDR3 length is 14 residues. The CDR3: CASSLITENYGYTF. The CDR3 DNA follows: TGCGCCAGCAGCTTGATCACAGAGAACTATGGCTACACCTTC.

CDR3 amino acids: CASSRRQTTGELFF. In DNA form, the CDR3 reads TGTGCCAGCAGCCGAAGACAGACCACCGGGGAGCTGTTTTTT. V and J are TRBV7-8 and TRBJ2-2, with D possibly matching TRBD1 (5 bases). Germline V CDR1 and CDR2: SGHVS, FQNEAQ. Trimming took 5 bases from V and 4 from J, leaving 11 bases between them. The CDR3 has 14 residues.

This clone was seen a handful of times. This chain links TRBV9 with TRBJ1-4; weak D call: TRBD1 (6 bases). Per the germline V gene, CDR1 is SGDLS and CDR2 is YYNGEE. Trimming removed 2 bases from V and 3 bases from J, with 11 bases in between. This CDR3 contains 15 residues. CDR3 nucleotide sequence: TGTGCCAGCAGCGTTACAGGGAGGTCTAATGAAAAACTGTTTTTT. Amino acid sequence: CASSVTGRSNEKLFF.

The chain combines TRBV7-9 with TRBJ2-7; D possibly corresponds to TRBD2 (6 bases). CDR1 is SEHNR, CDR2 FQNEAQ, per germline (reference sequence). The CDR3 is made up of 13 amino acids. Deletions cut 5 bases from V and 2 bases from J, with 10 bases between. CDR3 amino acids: CASSPGGTYEQYF. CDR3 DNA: TGTGCCAGCAGCCCCGGGGGAACCTACGAGCAGTACTTC. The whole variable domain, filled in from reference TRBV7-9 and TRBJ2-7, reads DTGVSQNPRHKITKRGQNVTFRCDPISEHNRLYWYRQTLGQGPEFLTYFQNEAQLEKSRLLSDRFSAERPKGSFSTLEIQRTEQGDSAMYLCASSPGGTYEQYFGPGTRLTVT.